This T cell receptor beta chain was sequenced during a study of cytomegalovirus exposure and HLA in healthy donors. Study observations and caveats: Most TCR sequences were seen very rarely across donors, but some public TCRs occurred in many. Previous analysis showed most TCR beta V segments were productive about 87% or about 30% of the time.

Regarding this clone: Its antigen is unknown.

Primers included in the PCR were 60 Vbeta and 13 Jbeta primers. Using immunoSEQ multiplex PCR, the repertoire was profiled, and TCRdb retains in-frame clones only, with some absent. The data hold 160,000 or so clones, with roughly 80% observed a single time. Between the trimmed V and J ends, which lost 0 bases and 3 bases, there was a span of 12 bases. Germline V gives CDR1 SGHTA, CDR2 FQGTGA. The CDR3 covers 16 residues. The chain couples TRBV7-3 to TRBJ2-1, with D hard to call. The sequence was collected from a woman aged 35 to 49 in good health and CMV-seronegative. Sequencing was performed on PBMCs. The CDR3: CASSLTPSMDYNEQFF. The CDR3 DNA reads TGTGCCAGCAGCTTAACACCTAGTATGGACTACAATGAGCAGTTCTTC.